This T cell receptor (beta chain) was identified in a study of T-cell reconstitution after alpha-beta-depleted transplantation in children. This clonotype was seen more than once but under ten times. The antigen remains unidentified. Study-level points and caveats: One year post-transplant, T-cell counts and diversity were largely derived from T cells produced anew. Reportedly, roughly two months post-transplant, alpha-beta T cells arose from several hundred expanded graft clones.

The germline gives CDR1 DFQATT, CDR2 SNEGSKA (reference sequence). The CDR3 is 12 amino acids. Trimming pared 3 bases from V and 4 bases from J, leaving 7 bases between. The library targeted TCRbeta and was prepared with unique molecular identifiers. TCRdb passed the PCR reads through MiXCR, listing each CDR3 protein once. The table has 500,000 or so distinct CDR3 sequences, approximately 10% seen once. The rearrangement uses TRBV20-1 and TRBJ2-1; TRBD1 might be the D (5 bases). The specimen was PBMCs, mostly from graft donor cells, collected 180 days after TCRalphabeta/CD19-depleted stem cell transplant. This receptor was taken from a female patient aged 2 to 10 who had a stem cell transplant for aplastic anemia, so the T cells may come from the graft donor. Here the CDR3 reads CSASSGYNEQFF. Here the CDR3 DNA reads TGCAGTGCTAGCTCAGGGTACAATGAGCAGTTCTTC.